Listed below are T cell receptor beta chains from one sample, sequenced in a study of control samples from healthy donors and cancer patients. Assay: immunoSEQ multiplex PCR; the TCRdb copy retains only in-frame clones and omits some. Of about 120,000 clones in the sample, 90% to 95% were seen once. The sample was PBMCs. Receptors originate from a man between 45 and 60 years old with head and neck cancer. Both conserved end residues are part of each CDR3. Each record gives: CDR3 protein, CDR3 DNA, J gene, clone size, D gene, V gene. D genes are given only for firm matches. Only some rows state a clone size, as once, few, many or a class for expanded clones.

CASSSGIYGYTF TGTGCCAGCAGCTCCGGGATCTATGGCTACACCTTC TRBJ1-2 . . TRBV7-2
CASSLDRASTDTQYF TGTGCCAGCTCCCTCGACAGAGCCAGCACAGATACGCAGTATTTT TRBJ2-3 . . TRBV18
CASSNGVAGGLRDEQFF TGTGCCAGCTCAAACGGGGTCGCGGGGGGGCTTCGTGATGAGCAGTTCTTC TRBJ2-1 . TRBD2 TRBV18
CASNLAGGMETQYF TGCGCCAGCAACTTGGCGGGGGGCATGGAGACCCAGTACTTC TRBJ2-5 . TRBD2 TRBV5-1
CASNLGQSTDTQYF TGTGCCAGCAATTTGGGACAGTCAACAGATACGCAGTATTTT TRBJ2-3 . TRBD1 TRBV3-1/TRBV3-2
CASSYSVTSTGELFF TGTGCCAGCAGTTACTCAGTGACTTCGACCGGGGAGCTGTTTTTT TRBJ2-2 . . TRBV6-2/TRBV6-3
CASSLSGPTNYGYTF TGTGCCAGCAGTTTGAGCGGACCTACTAACTATGGCTACACCTTC TRBJ1-2 . . TRBV28
CATSDAWEQYF TGTGCCACCAGTGATGCGTGGGAGCAGTACTTC TRBJ2-7 . . TRBV24-1
CASSLTVNTEAFF TGTGCCAGCAGTTTGACAGTGAACACTGAAGCTTTCTTT TRBJ1-1 . . TRBV6-5
CASSAGGGENNEQFF TGTGCCAGCAGCGCCGGGGGGGGCGAAAACAATGAGCAGTTCTTC TRBJ2-1 . TRBD2 TRBV9
CASSGRTGYEQYF TGTGCCAGCAGCGGACGGACAGGCTACGAGCAGTACTTC TRBJ2-7 . TRBD1 TRBV9
CASSLAQGHTEAFF TGTGCCAGCAGCTTGGCGCAGGGGCACACTGAAGCTTTCTTT TRBJ1-1 . . TRBV7-2
CASSLTGTNIQYF TGTGCCAGTAGTCTGACAGGGACGAACATTCAGTACTTC TRBJ2-4 . TRBD1 TRBV19
CASSLQGASGANVLTF TGTGCCAGCAGCTTACAGGGGGCGTCTGGGGCCAACGTCCTGACTTTC TRBJ2-6 . TRBD1 TRBV7-2
CAWSARTGSIATNEKLFF TGTGCCTGGAGTGCTAGGACAGGATCGATTGCAACTAATGAAAAACTGTTTTTT TRBJ1-4 . TRBD1 TRBV30
CASTTDKYYEQYF TGTGCCAGCACCACGGACAAATACTACGAGCAGTACTTC TRBJ2-7 once . TRBV6-5
CASSLLRGMLSGANVLTF TGTGCCAGCAGCTTGTTACGGGGAATGCTTTCTGGGGCCAACGTCCTGACTTTC TRBJ2-6 . . TRBV5-5
CASSGGTASNNEKLFF TGCGCCAGCAGCGGCGGGACAGCCTCCAATAATGAAAAACTGTTTTTT TRBJ1-4 . TRBD1 TRBV5-1
CASSFGIYEQYF TGTGCCAGCAGCTTTGGGATCTACGAGCAGTACTTC TRBJ2-7 . . TRBV11-2
CASSARALRGTEAFF TGTGCCAGCAGTGCCCGGGCCCTGAGGGGCACTGAAGCTTTCTTT TRBJ1-1 . . TRBV6-2/TRBV6-3
CASSTTLAEQYF TGTGCCAGCAGCACCACGCTAGCGGAGCAGTACTTC TRBJ2-7 . . TRBV9
CASSHPTGGGQPQHF TGCGCCAGCAGCCACCCGACAGGGGGCGGACAGCCCCAGCATTTT TRBJ1-5 . TRBD1 TRBV4-3
CASSSTSGGARETQYF TGTGCCAGCAGCTCTACTAGCGGGGGGGCCAGGGAGACCCAGTACTTC TRBJ2-5 . TRBD2 TRBV5-4